The sequence of this T cell receptor beta chain was determined in a study of CD8 T cells in ankylosing spondylitis. TCR beta libraries were made by quantitative 5'-RACE with molecular barcodes. In TCRdb, the 5' RACE reads were re-called with MiXCR into one record per CDR3 protein. The sample includes 180,000 or so distinct CDR3 sequences, roughly 10% seen only once; the top ten take approximately 32%. Study-wide findings and caveats: A motif of eight highly homologous TCR beta variants was seen as apparently characteristic of ankylosing spondylitis blood. Matched synovial fluid from ankylosing spondylitis patients was reported to be enriched for disease-linked clones.

This clonotype was detected ten times or more. Its antigen is not known. CDR1 is SGHKS and CDR2 is YYEKEE in the germline V gene (reference sequence). This CDR3 has 14 residues. After removal of 4 bases from V and 4 bases from J, the junction contained 6 bases not matched to a gene. The sequencing sample was made of blood, either unsorted or a sorted T cell fraction (not recorded which). The rearrangement joins TRBV5-5 to TRBJ1-2, with 8 nucleotides matching TRBD1. This TCR was recovered from a male donor with ankylosing spondylitis or in good health (not recorded which). This CDR3 is CASSLTGVTYGYTF. CDR3 bases: TGTGCCAGCAGCCTGACAGGGGTGACCTATGGCTACACCTTC.